This TCR beta chain was sequenced in a study of blood T cell repertoires in COVID-19. From germline, CDR1 is SGHAT and CDR2 FQDESV (reference sequence). V lost 1 base and J 0 bases, leaving 10 bases between the germline ends. This CDR3 is 16 amino acids long. Assay: immunoSEQ multiplex PCR; the TCRdb copy retains only in-frame clones and omits some. Of about 160,000 clones listed, approximately 86% are singletons. This clone has more than one count but fewer than ten. The sequence was obtained from a woman aged 55-69 years who had recovered from COVID-19. Sample: peripheral blood. The genes are TRBV11-1 and TRBJ2-1, with D unresolved. The CDR3 loop reads CASSLGLTSSYNEQFF. The CDR3, as DNA: TGTGCCAGCAGCTTAGGTCTTACGAGCTCCTACAATGAGCAGTTCTTC.